These T cell receptor beta chains were read from a single sample in a study of regulatory T cells in long-lasting Graves disease. TCRdb re-derived calls from the multiplex PCR reads in MiXCR, one entry per CDR3 protein. The profile covers about 620,000 distinct CDR3 sequences, with roughly 15% appearing a single time and approximately 20% taken by the ten largest. The same data also contributed to another study, on T cells in Graves' hyperthyroidism and ophthalmopathy.

Sequencing used peripheral blood mononuclear cells (PBMCs), obtained at new diagnosis, from a patient treated with antithyroid drugs. The receptors stem from a woman aged 30 to 39 with Graves disease. CDR3s include the opening cysteine and the closing phenylalanine or tryptophan. Each record gives: CDR3 DNA, CDR3 protein, clone size, J gene, V gene, D gene. The D gene is left open where the match is weak. Clone size is shown for a subset of rows, as once, few, many or a class of expanded clone.

CDR3 DNA: TGTGCCAGCTCACGCCAGGGGACGGCTAACTATGGCTACACCTTC
CDR3 protein: CASSRQGTANYGYTF
clone size: NA
J gene: TRBJ1-2
V gene: TRBV18
D gene: NA

CDR3 DNA: TGTGCCAGCAGCACCGGGATTCATCAGCCCCAGCATTTT
CDR3 protein: CASSTGIHQPQHF
clone size: NA
J gene: TRBJ1-5
V gene: TRBV7-2
D gene: NA

CDR3 DNA: TGCAGTGCTAGAGATCCGCGTGGTAGCGGGAGCCCGGAGACCCAGTACTTC
CDR3 protein: CSARDPRGSGSPETQYF
clone size: NA
J gene: TRBJ2-5
V gene: TRBV20-1
D gene: TRBD2

CDR3 DNA: TGTGCCAGCAGCTTAAACCCGGTACCCTACGAGCAGTACTTC
CDR3 protein: CASSLNPVPYEQYF
clone size: many
J gene: TRBJ2-7
V gene: TRBV7-3
D gene: NA

CDR3 DNA: TGTGCCAGCAGCGCACGTACGAGCGGGCACTCCTACGAGCAGTACTTC
CDR3 protein: CASSARTSGHSYEQYF
clone size: NA
J gene: TRBJ2-7
V gene: TRBV5-4
D gene: NA

CDR3 DNA: TGTGCCAGCAGTAGGGACGCACGCTCTGGGGCCAACGTCCTGACTTTC
CDR3 protein: CASSRDARSGANVLTF
clone size: many
J gene: TRBJ2-6
V gene: TRBV12-3/TRBV12-4
D gene: NA

CDR3 DNA: TGCAGTGCCGCCGAACGGGTCTTTGGAGGTTCACCCCTCCACTTT
CDR3 protein: CSAAERVFGGSPLHF
clone size: many
J gene: TRBJ1-6
V gene: TRBV20-1
D gene: NA

CDR3 DNA: TGCAGTGCTGGATACAGGGCCCGATCGGAGCAGTTCTTC
CDR3 protein: CSAGYRARSEQFF
clone size: few
J gene: TRBJ2-1
V gene: TRBV20-1
D gene: NA

CDR3 DNA: TGTGCCAGCAGTTTACTTAGCGGGAGTGAGACCCAGTACTTC
CDR3 protein: CASSLLSGSETQYF
clone size: many
J gene: TRBJ2-5
V gene: TRBV27
D gene: TRBD2

CDR3 DNA: TGTGCCAGCAGAAACATCGGGACAGGGGGGGGCGAGCAGTACTTC
CDR3 protein: CASRNIGTGGGEQYF
clone size: NA
J gene: TRBJ2-7
V gene: TRBV28
D gene: TRBD1

CDR3 DNA: TGTGCCAGCAGCTCCAGGGAGAGGATGAACACTGAAGCTTTCTTT
CDR3 protein: CASSSRERMNTEAFF
clone size: many
J gene: TRBJ1-1
V gene: TRBV7-9
D gene: NA

CDR3 DNA: TGTGCCAGCAGTTACTCAGGGTTTGAAGCTTTCTTT
CDR3 protein: CASSYSGFEAFF
clone size: many
J gene: TRBJ1-1
V gene: TRBV6-5
D gene: NA

CDR3 DNA: TGCAGTGTCCAACCCGGGGGTAGCAATCAGCCCCAGCATTTT
CDR3 protein: CSVQPGGSNQPQHF
clone size: NA
J gene: TRBJ1-5
V gene: TRBV20-1
D gene: NA

CDR3 DNA: TGTGCCAGCAGCCCCTTCTTAGGCCTCACTGAAGCTTTCTTT
CDR3 protein: CASSPFLGLTEAFF
clone size: few
J gene: TRBJ1-1
V gene: TRBV9
D gene: NA

CDR3 DNA: TGTGCCAGCAGTGTCCGGGATGAGCAGTTCTTC
CDR3 protein: CASSVRDEQFF
clone size: many
J gene: TRBJ2-1
V gene: TRBV6-1
D gene: NA

CDR3 DNA: TGTGCCAGCAGTTTATTGCTAGCGGGAACCTCCTACGAGCAGTACTTC
CDR3 protein: CASSLLLAGTSYEQYF
clone size: many
J gene: TRBJ2-7
V gene: TRBV28
D gene: TRBD2

CDR3 DNA: TGCAGCGTTGGGCCGGACCTCGGGACCCAGTACTTC
CDR3 protein: CSVGPDLGTQYF
clone size: NA
J gene: TRBJ2-5
V gene: TRBV29-1
D gene: NA

CDR3 DNA: TGTGCCAGCAGTTACTCTGGCGGGAGCTTCAATGAGCAGTTCTTC
CDR3 protein: CASSYSGGSFNEQFF
clone size: many
J gene: TRBJ2-1
V gene: TRBV6-5
D gene: TRBD2

CDR3 DNA: TGCAGCGCCGGACAGTCCGCCAGCGAAAAACTGTTTTTT
CDR3 protein: CSAGQSASEKLFF
clone size: few
J gene: TRBJ1-4
V gene: TRBV29-1
D gene: NA

CDR3 DNA: TGTGCCAGCAGTGTCAGTAGCGGGAGCTACAATGAGCAGTTCTTC
CDR3 protein: CASSVSSGSYNEQFF
clone size: many
J gene: TRBJ2-1
V gene: TRBV5-1
D gene: TRBD2

CDR3 DNA: TGTGCCAGCAAGAGCGGGCGGTCCTACGAGCAGTACTTC
CDR3 protein: CASKSGRSYEQYF
clone size: NA
J gene: TRBJ2-7
V gene: TRBV6-1
D gene: NA

CDR3 DNA: TGTGCCAGTAGTACTGGGGCGACTGGACGGCCCCAGCATTTT
CDR3 protein: CASSTGATGRPQHF
clone size: many
J gene: TRBJ1-5
V gene: TRBV19
D gene: NA

CDR3 DNA: TGTGCCAGCAGCTTCCCGGGTTCGGACTATGGCTACACCTTC
CDR3 protein: CASSFPGSDYGYTF
clone size: NA
J gene: TRBJ1-2
V gene: TRBV5-5
D gene: NA

CDR3 DNA: TGTGCATCTGGTCAGCCCCAGCATTTT
CDR3 protein: CASGQPQHF
clone size: many
J gene: TRBJ1-5
V gene: TRBV6-1
D gene: NA

CDR3 DNA: TGTGCCAGCAGCTCCACCGTGGACAGGGCTCTTACCTACGAGCAGTACTTC
CDR3 protein: CASSSTVDRALTYEQYF
clone size: many
J gene: TRBJ2-7
V gene: TRBV7-9
D gene: TRBD1

CDR3 DNA: TGTGCCAGCAGCTCAGGACTAGTGGGAGAGACCCAGTACTTC
CDR3 protein: CASSSGLVGETQYF
clone size: many
J gene: TRBJ2-5
V gene: TRBV7-9
D gene: TRBD2

CDR3 DNA: TGTGCCAGCAGGTCCACAGGGGCGGGACAGCCCCAGCATTTT
CDR3 protein: CASRSTGAGQPQHF
clone size: many
J gene: TRBJ1-5
V gene: TRBV28
D gene: TRBD1

CDR3 DNA: TGCGCCAGCAGCTTGTCTTCGACGGGGTCGACTGAAGCTTTCTTT
CDR3 protein: CASSLSSTGSTEAFF
clone size: few
J gene: TRBJ1-1
V gene: TRBV5-1
D gene: NA

CDR3 DNA: TGTGCCAGCAGCCCCGACCGTCCGTACGAGCAGTACTTC
CDR3 protein: CASSPDRPYEQYF
clone size: few
J gene: TRBJ2-7
V gene: TRBV7-9
D gene: NA

CDR3 DNA: TGTGCCTGGAGGGGGCCGGGTACCTACGAGCAGTACTTC
CDR3 protein: CAWRGPGTYEQYF
clone size: few
J gene: TRBJ2-7
V gene: TRBV30
D gene: NA

CDR3 DNA: TGTGCCAGCAGCCCGATGCCAGGGAACCACGAGCAGTACTTC
CDR3 protein: CASSPMPGNHEQYF
clone size: many
J gene: TRBJ2-7
V gene: TRBV7-2
D gene: NA

CDR3 DNA: TGCAGTGCAGAGAGGGGGCCCAGCACAGATACGCAGTATTTT
CDR3 protein: CSAERGPSTDTQYF
clone size: few
J gene: TRBJ2-3
V gene: TRBV20-1
D gene: TRBD1

CDR3 DNA: TGTGCCAGTAGTTTTCCGGGTCGGGAGACCCAGTACTTC
CDR3 protein: CASSFPGRETQYF
clone size: NA
J gene: TRBJ2-5
V gene: TRBV19
D gene: NA

CDR3 DNA: TGTGCCAGCAGCTTAGACCCGAGGTTGGACGGAAACACCATATATTTT
CDR3 protein: CASSLDPRLDGNTIYF
clone size: NA
J gene: TRBJ1-3
V gene: TRBV7-9
D gene: NA

CDR3 DNA: TGTGCCAGCTATTACCAAGGACGGGAGGCTTTCTTT
CDR3 protein: CASYYQGREAFF
clone size: NA
J gene: TRBJ1-1
V gene: TRBV6-1
D gene: NA

CDR3 DNA: TGTGCCAGCTCACCGACAGGCCAAGAGACCCAGTACTTC
CDR3 protein: CASSPTGQETQYF
clone size: many
J gene: TRBJ2-5
V gene: TRBV18
D gene: NA

CDR3 DNA: TGTGCCAGCAGTTACTCTGGACAGGGGGCTGAGACCCAGTACTTC
CDR3 protein: CASSYSGQGAETQYF
clone size: many
J gene: TRBJ2-5
V gene: TRBV6-5
D gene: TRBD1